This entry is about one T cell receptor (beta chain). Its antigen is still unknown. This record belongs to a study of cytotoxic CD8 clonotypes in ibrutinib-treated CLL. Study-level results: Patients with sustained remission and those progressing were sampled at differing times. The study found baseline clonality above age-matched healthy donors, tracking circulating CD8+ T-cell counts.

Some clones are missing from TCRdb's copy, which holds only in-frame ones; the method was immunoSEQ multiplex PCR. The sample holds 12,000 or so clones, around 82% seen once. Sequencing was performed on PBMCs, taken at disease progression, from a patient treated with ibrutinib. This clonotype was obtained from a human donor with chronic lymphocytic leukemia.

CDR3 nucleotides: TGTGCCAGCAGTGAACTCGACAGAGGGGCGGACACTGAAGCTTTCTTT. This encodes CASSELDRGADTEAFF. The rearrangement links TRBV6-1 to TRBJ1-1; possible D gene TRBD1, 5 bases. This CDR3 has 16 amino acids. Germline V gene lookup returns CDR1 MNHNS and CDR2 SASEGT. V gave up 2 bases and J gave up 3 bases, with 16 bases separating them.